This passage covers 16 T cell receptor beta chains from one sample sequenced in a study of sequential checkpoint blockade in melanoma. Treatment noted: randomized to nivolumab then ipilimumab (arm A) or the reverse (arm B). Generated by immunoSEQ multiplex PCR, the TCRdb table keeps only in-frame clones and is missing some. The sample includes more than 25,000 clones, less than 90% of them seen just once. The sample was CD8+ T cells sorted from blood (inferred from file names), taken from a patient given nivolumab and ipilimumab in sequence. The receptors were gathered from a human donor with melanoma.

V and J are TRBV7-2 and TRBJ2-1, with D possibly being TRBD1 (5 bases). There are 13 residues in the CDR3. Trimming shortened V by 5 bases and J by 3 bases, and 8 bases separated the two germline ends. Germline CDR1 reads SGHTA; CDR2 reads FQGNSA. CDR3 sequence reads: CASSLDSYNEQFF. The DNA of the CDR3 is TGTGCCAGCAGCCTCGACAGCTACAATGAGCAGTTCTTC. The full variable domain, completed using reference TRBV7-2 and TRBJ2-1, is GAGVSQSPSNKVTEKGKDVELRCDPISGHTALYWYRQSLGQGLEFLIYFQGNSAPDKSGLPSDRFSAERTGGSVSTLTIQRTQQEDSAVYLCASSLDSYNEQFFGPGTRLTVL.

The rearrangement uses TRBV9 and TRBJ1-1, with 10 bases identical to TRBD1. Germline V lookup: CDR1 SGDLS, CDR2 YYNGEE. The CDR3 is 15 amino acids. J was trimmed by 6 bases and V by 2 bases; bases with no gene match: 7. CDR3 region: CASSVSGTGVAEAFF. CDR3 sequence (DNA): TGTGCCAGCAGCGTCTCCGGGACAGGGGTTGCTGAAGCTTTCTTT.

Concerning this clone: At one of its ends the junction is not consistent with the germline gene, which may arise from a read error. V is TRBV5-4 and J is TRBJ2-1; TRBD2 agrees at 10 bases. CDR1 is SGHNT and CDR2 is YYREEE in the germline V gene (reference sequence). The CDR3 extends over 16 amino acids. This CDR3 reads CAGSGELAGRFNEQFF. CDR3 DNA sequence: TGTGCCGGCAGCGGTGAACTAGCGGGGAGGTTTAATGAGCAGTTCTTC.

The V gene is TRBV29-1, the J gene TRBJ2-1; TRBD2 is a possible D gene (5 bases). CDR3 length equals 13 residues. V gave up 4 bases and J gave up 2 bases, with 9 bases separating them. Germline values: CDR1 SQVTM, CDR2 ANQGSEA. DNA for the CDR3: TGCAGCGTTGTACCGGGAACCTACAATGAGCAGTTCTTC. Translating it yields CSVVPGTYNEQFF.

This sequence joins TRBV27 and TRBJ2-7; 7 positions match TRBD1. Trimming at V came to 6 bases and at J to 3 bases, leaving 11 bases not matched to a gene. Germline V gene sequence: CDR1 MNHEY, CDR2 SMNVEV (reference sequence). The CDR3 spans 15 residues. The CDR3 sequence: CASSSLQGIYYEQYV. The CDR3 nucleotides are TGTGCCAGCAGCTCGTTACAGGGGATTTACTACGAGCAGTACGTC.

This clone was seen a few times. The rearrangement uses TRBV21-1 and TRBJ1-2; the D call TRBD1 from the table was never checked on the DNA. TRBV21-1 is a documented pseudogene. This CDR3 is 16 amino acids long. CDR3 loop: CASSKVPGQGKYGYTF. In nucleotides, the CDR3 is TGTGCCAGCAGCAAAGTCCCTGGACAGGGAAAATATGGCTACACCTTC.

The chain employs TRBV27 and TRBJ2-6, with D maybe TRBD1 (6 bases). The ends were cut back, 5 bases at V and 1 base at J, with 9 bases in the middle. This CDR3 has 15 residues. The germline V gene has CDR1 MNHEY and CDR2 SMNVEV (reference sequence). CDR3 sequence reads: CASSPRGSGANVLTF. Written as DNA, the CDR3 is TGTGCCAGCAGTCCCAGGGGTTCTGGGGCCAACGTCCTGACTTTC.

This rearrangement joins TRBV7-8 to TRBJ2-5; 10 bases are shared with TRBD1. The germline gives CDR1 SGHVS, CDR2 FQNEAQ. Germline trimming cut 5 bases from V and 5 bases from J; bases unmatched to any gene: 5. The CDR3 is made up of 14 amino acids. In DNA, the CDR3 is TGTGCCAGCAGCGACGGGACAGGGGATGAGACCCAGTACTTC. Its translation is CASSDGTGDETQYF.

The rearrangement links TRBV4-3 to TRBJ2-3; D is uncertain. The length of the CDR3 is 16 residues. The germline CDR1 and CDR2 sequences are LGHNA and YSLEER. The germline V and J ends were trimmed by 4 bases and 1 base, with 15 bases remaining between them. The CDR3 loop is CASSPRMISGTDTQYF. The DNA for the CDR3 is TGCGCCAGCAGCCCCCGTATGATATCGGGCACAGATACGCAGTATTTT.

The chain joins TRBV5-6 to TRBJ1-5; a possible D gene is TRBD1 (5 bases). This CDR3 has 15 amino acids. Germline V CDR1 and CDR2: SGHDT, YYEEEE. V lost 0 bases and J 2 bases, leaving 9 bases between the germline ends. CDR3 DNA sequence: TGTGCCAGCAGCTTGGGGGGGGTTGGCAATCAGCCCCAGCATTTT. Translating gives CASSLGGVGNQPQHF.

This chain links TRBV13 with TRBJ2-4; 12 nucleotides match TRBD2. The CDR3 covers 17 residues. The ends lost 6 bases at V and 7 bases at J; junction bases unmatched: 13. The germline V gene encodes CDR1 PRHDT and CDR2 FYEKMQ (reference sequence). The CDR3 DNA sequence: TGTGCCAGCAGTAAAGGACTAGCGGGGTCCCTGGCTAACATTCAGTACTTC. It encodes CASSKGLAGSLANIQYF.

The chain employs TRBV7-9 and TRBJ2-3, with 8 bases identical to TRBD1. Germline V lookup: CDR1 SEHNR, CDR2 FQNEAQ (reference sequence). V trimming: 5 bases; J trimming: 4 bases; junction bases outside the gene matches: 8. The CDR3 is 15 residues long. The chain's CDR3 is CASSPRTGLADTQYF. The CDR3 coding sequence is TGTGCCAGCAGCCCTCGGACAGGGCTAGCAGATACGCAGTATTTT. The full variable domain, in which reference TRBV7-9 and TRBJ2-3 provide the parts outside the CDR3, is DTGVSQNPRHKITKRGQNVTFRCDPISEHNRLYWYRQTLGQGPEFLTYFQNEAQLEKSRLLSDRFSAERPKGSFSTLEIQRTEQGDSAMYLCASSPRTGLADTQYFGPGTRLTVL.

CDR3 residues: CASSLGMNTEAFF. The DNA of the CDR3 is TGTGCCAGCAGTTTGGGCATGAACACTGAAGCTTTCTTT. The V and J genes are TRBV28 and TRBJ1-1; no reliable D call. The CDR3 loop spans 13 amino acids. Germline CDR1 is MDHEN and CDR2 is SYDVKM. V was pared by 3 bases and J by 0 bases, with 5 bases between.

The CDR3 nucleotides are TGTGCCAGCAGCTCTCCGGACAGGGGGATTTGGACTGGGGAGCTGTTTTTT. Its protein is CASSSPDRGIWTGELFF. This sequence joins TRBV7-9 and TRBJ2-2; the match to TRBD1 covers 10 bases. CDR1 and CDR2 from the germline V gene are SEHNR and FQNEAQ (reference sequence). CDR3 length: 17 residues. With V trimmed by 4 bases and J by 8 bases, 13 bases remained unmatched.

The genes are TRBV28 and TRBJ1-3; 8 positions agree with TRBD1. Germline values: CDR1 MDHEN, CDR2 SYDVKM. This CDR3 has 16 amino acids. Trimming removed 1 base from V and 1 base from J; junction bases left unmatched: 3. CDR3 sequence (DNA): TGTGCCAGCAGTTTATTGGACAGGGTATCTGGAAACACCATATATTTT. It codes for CASSLLDRVSGNTIYF.

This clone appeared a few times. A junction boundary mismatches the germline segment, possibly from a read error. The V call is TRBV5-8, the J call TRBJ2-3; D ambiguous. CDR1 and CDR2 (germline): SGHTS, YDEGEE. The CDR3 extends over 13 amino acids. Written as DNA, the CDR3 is TGCGCCAGCAGCCAAGATCGAGTTGGAGTACGATATTTT. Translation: CASSQDRVGVRYF.